Reported below is one TCR beta chain. The target antigen is unknown. Measured with immunoSEQ multiplex PCR; TCRdb has only the in-frame clones, and not every one. The table lists some 80,000 clones, about 83% of them singletons. The data derive from a study of OX40 agonist ivuxolimab in advanced cancers. Study background: Ivuxolimab, which is an agonistic anti-OX40 (CD134) antibody, was administered to the patients. The patients received ivuxolimab by intravenous route every 2 weeks at 0.01 to 10 mg/kg. Study results and limitations: Averaging showed that CD8+ T cells had more expanded clones than CD4+ did.

The V and J ends lost 6 bases and 4 bases respectively, with 13 bases between them. CDR1 is MNHNS and CDR2 is SASEGT in the germline V gene. This CDR3 is 14 amino acids long. The sequences come from CD4+ or CD8+ T cells sorted from blood, collected in a trial of the OX40 agonist ivuxolimab. This chain links TRBV6-1 with TRBJ1-3; no definite D call. This clonotype originated in an adult with an advanced solid tumor such as melanoma, head and neck, liver or kidney cancer. Written as DNA, the CDR3 is TGTGCCAGCAGGGGATACCCTACGGGAAACACCATATATTTT. Encoded protein: CASRGYPTGNTIYF.